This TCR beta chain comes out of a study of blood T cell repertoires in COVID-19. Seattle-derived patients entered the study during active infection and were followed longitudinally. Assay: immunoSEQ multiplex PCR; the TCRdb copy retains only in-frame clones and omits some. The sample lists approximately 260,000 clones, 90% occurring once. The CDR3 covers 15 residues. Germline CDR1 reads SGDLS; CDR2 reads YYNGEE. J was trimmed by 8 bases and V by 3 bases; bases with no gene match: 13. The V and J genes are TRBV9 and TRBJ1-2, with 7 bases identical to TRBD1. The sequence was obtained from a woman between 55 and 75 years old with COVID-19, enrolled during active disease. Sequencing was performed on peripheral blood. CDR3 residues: CASSAGQDPASGYTF. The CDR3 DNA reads TGTGCCAGCAGCGCCGGACAGGACCCCGCCTCCGGCTACACCTTC.